What follows are 27 T cell receptor beta chains derived from one specimen sequenced in a study of blood T cell repertoires in COVID-19. Here immunoSEQ multiplex PCR was the method, and the copy in TCRdb shows in-frame clones only, minus some. The data hold over 85,000 clones, with around 87% observed a single time. The specimen sequenced was peripheral blood. All receptors come from a human donor in a cohort sampled during active COVID-19.

The V gene is TRBV12-3 or TRBV12-4, the J gene TRBJ2-1; D might be TRBD2 (6 bases). V dropped 3 bases and J dropped 7 bases, with 10 bases sitting between them. The CDR3 is 13 amino acids. CDR3 residues: CASSFDAGNEQFF. CDR3 coding DNA: TGTGCCAGCAGTTTTGACGCGGGGAATGAGCAGTTCTTC.

The chain couples TRBV4-2 to TRBJ2-7, with a weak D call TRBD2 (6 bases). Trimming removed 1 base from V and 5 bases from J, with 15 bases in between. Per the germline V gene, CDR1 is LGHNA and CDR2 is YNFKEQ. The CDR3 runs 15 residues. CDR3 sequence (DNA): TGTGCCAGCAGCCAAGTAAGACTAGGGGACCACGAGCAGTACTTC. This encodes CASSQVRLGDHEQYF.

The chain links TRBV24-1 to TRBJ2-2, with D maybe TRBD1 (5 bases). Germline-derived CDR1 and CDR2 are KGHDR and SFDVKD. This CDR3 is 16 amino acids long. Between the trimmed V and J ends, which lost 3 bases and 1 base, there was a span of 11 bases. The chain's CDR3 is CATSDDSPLNTGELFF. CDR3 sequence (DNA): TGTGCCACCAGTGATGACAGCCCTCTGAACACCGGGGAGCTGTTTTTT.

This rearrangement joins TRBV11-1 to TRBJ1-6, with TRBD1 identical over 7 bases. The junction had 9 bases not matched to a gene; V was cut back by 4 bases and J by 9 bases. Germline CDR1 and CDR2: SGHAT and FQDESV (reference sequence). This CDR3 has 15 residues. The CDR3: CASSSRQGTGSPLHF. The CDR3, as DNA: TGTGCCAGCAGCTCCAGACAGGGAACGGGTTCACCCCTCCACTTT.

The V gene is TRBV29-1, the J gene TRBJ2-7; TRBD1 matches 9 bases. CDR3 size: 15 residues. The V and J ends lost 0 bases and 1 base, in that order; junction bases with no gene match: 4. Per germline, CDR1 SQVTM and CDR2 ANQGSEA. This CDR3 is CSVEDTGQGSYEQYF. DNA of the CDR3: TGCAGCGTTGAAGATACGGGACAGGGATCCTACGAGCAGTACTTC.

This clone was seen only once. V is TRBV6-5 and J is TRBJ2-7; 9 positions match TRBD2. CDR1 and CDR2 (germline): MNHEY, SVGAGI. There are 16 residues in the CDR3. V gave up 0 bases and J gave up 2 bases; unmatched junction bases: 5. CDR3: CASSYSGLAGTYEQYF. In nucleotides, the CDR3 is TGTGCCAGCAGTTACTCGGGGCTAGCGGGGACCTACGAGCAGTACTTC.

This sequence joins TRBV6-6 and TRBJ2-2; D uncertain. This CDR3 has 13 amino acids. The V gene's germline CDR1 is MNHNY and CDR2 SVGAGI (reference sequence). With 0 bases removed from V and 5 bases from J, the gap between germline ends came to 4 bases. The CDR3 DNA is TGTGCCAGCAGTTACTCGAGGACCGGGGAGCTGTTTTTT. It specifies CASSYSRTGELFF.

The V gene is TRBV3-1 (or the pseudogene TRBV3-2), the J gene TRBJ1-1, with D possibly TRBD1 on 5 matching bases. Trimming removed 4 bases at V and 1 base at J, with 19 bases between. Germline CDR1 reads LGHDT; CDR2 reads YNNKEL (reference sequence). This CDR3 spans 17 amino acids. The CDR3 is CASSPWEAGDRNTEAFF. CDR3 nucleotide sequence: TGTGCCAGCAGCCCATGGGAGGCAGGAGACAGGAACACTGAAGCTTTCTTT.

The gene calls are TRBV5-1 and TRBJ1-2; D gene unclear. Germline V gene sequence: CDR1 SGHRS, CDR2 YFSETQ. The CDR3 totals 14 residues. Trimming took off 0 bases at V and 8 bases at J, with 14 bases between the two ends. The CDR3 region has the DNA TGCGCCAGCAGCTTGGATGACGGGAACGAGGGCTACACCTTC. Its translation is CASSLDDGNEGYTF.

This chain connects TRBV6-5 to TRBJ2-3; TRBD2 matches 11 bases. Losses at the gene ends were 4 bases for V and 2 bases for J; bases not matched to a gene: 5. CDR3 length equals 16 residues. Germline CDR1 MNHEY, CDR2 SVGAGI. CDR3 region: CASSLASGGITDTQYF. DNA of the CDR3: TGTGCCAGCAGTTTAGCTAGCGGGGGGATCACAGATACGCAGTATTTT.

The rearrangement links TRBV19 to TRBJ1-5, with D possibly being TRBD1 (6 bases). The V end was cut by 4 bases, the J end by 5 bases, with 15 bases between. The CDR3 has 15 amino acids. Germline V gene sequence: CDR1 LNHDA, CDR2 SQIVND (reference sequence). The CDR3 is CASSNPRDIYQPQHF. As DNA, the CDR3 is TGTGCCAGTAGTAACCCCCGGGACATCTATCAGCCCCAGCATTTT.

This chain uses TRBV25-1 with TRBJ2-7; maybe TRBD2 (6 bases). The germline CDR1 and CDR2 sequences are MGHDK and SYGVNS. The CDR3 is 14 residues long. Trimming cost V 4 bases and J 6 bases, with 16 bases left between them. The CDR3 loop is CASSGPPRGSEQYF. CDR3 DNA sequence: TGTGCCAGCAGTGGCCCCCCGCGGGGAAGCGAGCAGTACTTC.

V and J are TRBV7-2 and TRBJ2-3; D uncertain. Trimming took 1 base from V and 3 from J, leaving 8 bases between them. CDR1 and CDR2 from the germline V gene are SGHTA and FQGNSA. This CDR3 region has 14 residues. CDR3: CASSLGGPTDTQYF. Written as DNA, the CDR3 is TGTGCCAGCAGCTTAGGAGGCCCGACAGATACGCAGTATTTT.

For the CDR3, the DNA is TGTGCCATCAGCATCGGGGGGGAAGCTGGAAACACCATATATTTT. Amino acid sequence: CAISIGGEAGNTIYF. V usage is TRBV10-3 and J usage is TRBJ1-3; perhaps TRBD1 as D (5 bases). Trimming stripped 6 bases from V and 2 bases from J, with 14 bases between. Germline lookup yields CDR1 ENHRY and CDR2 SYGVKD. The CDR3 runs 15 residues.

This chain links TRBV5-4 with TRBJ1-6; 10 nucleotides line up with TRBD1. Per the germline V gene, CDR1 is SGHNT and CDR2 is YYREEE (reference sequence). The CDR3 length is 16 residues. J gave up 14 bases and V 2 bases, and 13 bases lay outside the gene matches. The CDR3 coding sequence is TGTGCCAGCAGCTTTAAGACTGGACAGGGGGGGGTAACCCTCCACTTT. It codes for CASSFKTGQGGVTLHF.

This chain joins TRBV5-1 and TRBJ1-6; D remains unclear. Germline CDR1 and CDR2: SGHRS and YFSETQ. The CDR3 has 15 amino acids. Trimming cost V 5 bases and J 5 bases, with 14 bases left between them. CDR3 sequence (DNA): TGCGCCAGCAGTCGGGGTCAGGACCATAATTCACCCCTCCACTTT. Translated: CASSRGQDHNSPLHF.

This chain connects TRBV11-2 to TRBJ2-7, with D uncertain. Trimming shortened V by 5 bases and J by 3 bases, and 17 bases separated the two germline ends. CDR3 length: 15 amino acids. Germline loops: CDR1 SGHAT, CDR2 FQNNGV. The DNA of the CDR3 is TGTGCCAGCAGCCCAGTCCCGTCCGATCTCTACGAGCAGTACTTC. Translated, it gives CASSPVPSDLYEQYF.

The rearrangement links TRBV21-1 to TRBJ2-7; TRBD2, the table's D call, lacks a check against the DNA. TRBV21-1 is shown as a pseudogene. The CDR3 length is 17 residues. CDR3 DNA sequence: TGTGCCAGCAGCAAAGGGCCCGAGCGGCCCCCCTGGGACGAGCAGTACTTC. This encodes CASSKGPERPPWDEQYF.

This chain links TRBV28 with TRBJ2-3; TRBD1 agrees at 7 bases. Germline V lookup: CDR1 MDHEN, CDR2 SYDVKM. V lost 5 bases to trimming and J lost 11 bases; unmatched junction nucleotides: 7. The CDR3 runs to 12 residues. CDR3 coding DNA: TGTGCCAGCAGTCCCGGGGACAGAGAGCAGTATTTT. It encodes CASSPGDREQYF.

The rearrangement joins TRBV6-6 to TRBJ1-3; no clear D gene. The length of the CDR3 is 14 residues. Looked up from germline, CDR1 is MNHNY and CDR2 is SVGAGI (reference sequence). V was cut by 2 bases and J by 1 base, with 6 bases left in between. CDR3 sequence reads: CASSYLESGNTIYF. For the CDR3, the DNA is TGTGCCAGCAGTTACCTGGAGTCTGGAAACACCATATATTTT.

V usage is TRBV29-1 and J usage is TRBJ2-7, with D perhaps TRBD1 (6 bases). V was trimmed by 5 bases and J by 7 bases, leaving 12 bases between them. CDR1 SQVTM and CDR2 ANQGSEA come from the germline V gene. The CDR3 runs to 11 residues. The CDR3 DNA follows: TGCAGCGTTTCTCAAGGGGGAGAGCAGTACTTC. Translation: CSVSQGGEQYF.

The chain carries TRBV4-1 and TRBJ2-1; 10 nucleotides agree with TRBD2. The CDR3 consists of 18 residues. Germline V gives CDR1 MGHRA, CDR2 YSYEKL. The J segment lost 8 bases and the V segment lost 1 base, leaving 14 bases of the junction unmatched. The CDR3 spells CASSQVQPGAGGPYEQFF. For the CDR3, the DNA is TGCGCCAGCAGCCAAGTTCAACCGGGAGCGGGAGGGCCTTATGAGCAGTTCTTC.

The rearrangement links TRBV27 to TRBJ1-4, with a weak D call TRBD1 (6 bases). V dropped 5 bases and J dropped 6 bases, with 13 bases sitting between them. This CDR3 is built from 14 residues. Germline V gene sequence: CDR1 MNHEY, CDR2 SMNVEV (reference sequence). This CDR3 is CASSPHRADEKLFF. Here the CDR3 DNA reads TGTGCCAGCAGTCCCCACAGGGCGGATGAAAAACTGTTTTTT.

This chain joins TRBV5-4 and TRBJ1-1; perhaps TRBD1 as D (6 bases). CDR3 size: 15 residues. Per the germline V gene, CDR1 is SGHNT and CDR2 is YYREEE (reference sequence). V was shortened by 6 bases and J by 1 base, with 16 bases between the two germline ends. The CDR3 nucleotides are TGTGCCAGCAAGTTTCGGGGGGGCAGGAACACTGAAGCTTTCTTT. This translates into CASKFRGGRNTEAFF.

This chain joins TRBV19 and TRBJ1-4, with D perhaps matching TRBD1 (5 bases). The V end lost 8 bases, the J end lost 8 bases, and 12 bases lay between the germline ends. The CDR3 is made up of 12 amino acids. The germline CDR1 and CDR2 sequences are LNHDA and SQIVND (reference sequence). This chain's CDR3 is CASGDFWEKLFF. CDR3 nucleotide sequence: TGTGCCAGTGGGGACTTCTGGGAAAAACTGTTTTTT.

V gene TRBV2 combines with J gene TRBJ2-7; 8 nucleotides line up with TRBD2. V trimming: 7 bases; J trimming: 4 bases; junction bases outside the gene matches: 15. The CDR3 has 16 amino acids. Germline CDR1 reads SNHLY; CDR2 reads FYNNEI. CDR3: CASILSPAGGTYEQYF. CDR3 nucleotide sequence: TGTGCCAGCATCCTCAGCCCCGCGGGGGGCACTTACGAGCAGTACTTC.

This clone showed up just a few times. The V and J genes are TRBV5-4 and TRBJ2-7; possibly TRBD2 for D (5 bases). This CDR3 is built from 14 residues. Germline V gene sequence: CDR1 SGHNT, CDR2 YYREEE (reference sequence). V was cut by 0 bases and J by 4 bases, with 11 bases left in between. CDR3 protein: CASSLGGSGYEQYF. The CDR3 bases are TGTGCCAGCAGCTTGGGAGGGAGTGGGTACGAGCAGTACTTC.